This is a list of T cell receptor beta chains from one sample in a study of T cell responses to AZD1222 COVID-19 vaccine. The protocol was immunoSEQ multiplex PCR, while the TCRdb copy is restricted to in-frame clones and leaves out a portion. The sample lists roughly 150,000 clones, roughly nine tenths seen once, with approximately 7% in the top ten. The source was peripheral blood, collected after recovery from COVID-19. These receptor sequences come from an adult who had recovered from COVID-19. Each CDR3 is given with its conserved first and last residue. The order of the fields is J gene, clone size, D gene, V gene, CDR3 protein, CDR3 DNA. D genes are given only for firm matches. Size is stated for part of the rows, as once, few or many counts, or as a class when the clone is expanded.

J: TRBJ1-2; size: NA; D: NA; V: TRBV28; CDR3: CASRLEGSGAYGYTF; DNA: TGTGCCAGCAGGCTCGAAGGATCAGGGGCTTATGGCTACACCTTC
J: TRBJ2-2; size: NA; D: NA; V: TRBV5-1; CDR3: CASSSLGGTNTGELFF; DNA: TGCGCCAGCAGCTCCCTAGGGGGAACGAACACCGGGGAGCTGTTTTTT
J: TRBJ2-7; size: NA; D: TRBD1; V: TRBV5-1; CDR3: CASSLGGQGIHEQYF; DNA: TGCGCCAGCAGCTTGGGAGGACAGGGGATCCACGAGCAGTACTTC
J: TRBJ2-2; size: NA; D: TRBD1; V: TRBV19; CDR3: CASSITGQGAGELFF; DNA: TGTGCCAGTAGTATTACCGGACAGGGGGCCGGGGAGCTGTTTTTT
J: TRBJ1-4; size: NA; D: NA; V: TRBV5-1; CDR3: CASSLELDEKLFF; DNA: TGCGCCAGCAGCTTGGAGCTTGATGAAAAACTGTTTTTT
J: TRBJ2-1; size: NA; D: TRBD1; V: TRBV3-1/TRBV3-2; CDR3: CASSQPGQGAVYEQFF; DNA: TGTGCCAGCAGCCAACCCGGACAGGGGGCGGTCTATGAGCAGTTCTTC
J: TRBJ2-6; size: NA; D: NA; V: TRBV19; CDR3: CASSRGAGANVLTF; DNA: TGTGCCAGCAGTAGGGGGGCTGGGGCCAACGTCCTGACTTTC
J: TRBJ2-7; size: NA; D: TRBD2; V: TRBV28; CDR3: CASRPRKGGESYEQYF; DNA: TGTGCCAGCAGACCCAGAAAGGGAGGGGAGTCCTACGAGCAGTACTTC
J: TRBJ1-2; size: NA; D: TRBD1; V: TRBV5-1; CDR3: CASSLGQGIGYGYTF; DNA: TGCGCCAGCAGCTTGGGACAGGGGATCGGCTATGGCTACACCTTC
J: TRBJ2-1; size: NA; D: NA; V: TRBV12-1; CDR3: CASSPGQGACNEQFF; DNA: TGTGCCAGCAGCCCTGGACAGGGGGCGTGTAATGAGCAGTTCTTC
J: TRBJ1-6; size: NA; D: NA; V: TRBV5-4; CDR3: CASSLPSPRENSPLHF; DNA: TGTGCCAGCAGCCTCCCCAGCCCACGAGAAAATTCACCCCTCCACTTT
J: TRBJ1-5; size: few; D: NA; V: TRBV20-1; CDR3: CSASWRGGNQPQHF; DNA: TGCAGTGCTAGTTGGAGGGGGGGAAATCAGCCCCAGCATTTT
J: TRBJ1-3; size: few; D: NA; V: TRBV5-5; CDR3: CASSLAPIDSGNTIYF; DNA: TGTGCCAGCAGCTTGGCCCCGATAGACTCTGGAAACACCATATATTTT
J: TRBJ1-1; size: NA; D: NA; V: TRBV13; CDR3: CASSPLDGQNTEAFF; DNA: TGTGCCAGCAGCCCCTTAGACGGACAGAACACTGAAGCTTTCTTT
J: TRBJ2-1; size: NA; D: NA; V: TRBV7-2; CDR3: CASSLQGGDYNEQFF; DNA: TGTGCCAGCAGCCTGCAGGGGGGCGATTACAATGAGCAGTTCTTC
J: TRBJ2-3; size: NA; D: TRBD2; V: TRBV11-3; CDR3: CASSFGLAHNTQYF; DNA: TGTGCCAGCAGCTTTGGACTAGCTCACAATACGCAGTATTTT
J: TRBJ1-6; size: NA; D: NA; V: TRBV5-5; CDR3: CASSLEADARDSPLHF; DNA: TGTGCCAGCAGCTTGGAGGCTGACGCTCGAGATTCACCCCTCCACTTT
J: TRBJ2-7; size: NA; D: TRBD2; V: TRBV4-3; CDR3: CASSQEPSGASFAYEQYF; DNA: TGCGCCAGCAGCCAAGAGCCTAGCGGGGCCTCATTTGCCTACGAGCAGTACTTC
J: TRBJ1-2; size: NA; D: TRBD1; V: TRBV18; CDR3: CASSLLAGGANYGYTF; DNA: TGTGCCAGCTCACTCCTAGCAGGGGGAGCTAACTATGGCTACACCTTC
J: TRBJ1-2; size: NA; D: TRBD1; V: TRBV5-1; CDR3: CASSAGTVEWAGYTF; DNA: TGCGCCAGCAGCGCTGGGACAGTTGAATGGGCTGGCTACACCTTC
J: TRBJ2-3; size: NA; D: TRBD1; V: TRBV18; CDR3: CASSPPGAGQGTTDTQYF; DNA: TGTGCCAGCTCACCACCGGGCGCGGGACAGGGTACTACAGATACGCAGTATTTT
J: TRBJ1-5; size: NA; D: NA; V: TRBV12-3/TRBV12-4; CDR3: CASKGPRLTPQHF; DNA: TGTGCCAGTAAGGGACCTAGGTTAACGCCCCAGCATTTT